The clone carrying this TCR beta chain was counted ten times or more. Researchers took RNA transcripts and amplified the TCR beta CDR3 regions from them. When the TCR CDR3 underwent first-round RT-PCR, the HTBI primer set was used. TCRdb called the multiplex PCR reads again in MiXCR, with one record for every CDR3 protein. The repertoire has 640,000 or so distinct CDR3 sequences, approximately 15% of them found once; the top ten carry about 6.6%. The CDR3 consists of 18 residues. Germline V CDR1 and CDR2: MNHEY, SMNVEV (reference sequence). The J segment lost 1 base and the V segment lost 5 bases, leaving 12 bases of the junction unmatched. The cohort's ophthalmopathy patients, a group with duration under 3 months, had a Clinical Activity Score of at least 3 and a NOSPECS grade of at least 4. The data were obtained in a study of T cells in Graves' hyperthyroidism and ophthalmopathy.

The material sequenced was blood. The gene calls are TRBV27 and TRBJ1-5, with TRBD1 matching 9 bases. This sequence originates from a woman aged 18-30 years with Graves' ophthalmopathy. CDR3 bases: TGTGCCAGCAGTCCTCTTTCAACGGGACAGGGCAGCAATCAGCCCCAGCATTTT. Its protein product is CASSPLSTGQGSNQPQHF.